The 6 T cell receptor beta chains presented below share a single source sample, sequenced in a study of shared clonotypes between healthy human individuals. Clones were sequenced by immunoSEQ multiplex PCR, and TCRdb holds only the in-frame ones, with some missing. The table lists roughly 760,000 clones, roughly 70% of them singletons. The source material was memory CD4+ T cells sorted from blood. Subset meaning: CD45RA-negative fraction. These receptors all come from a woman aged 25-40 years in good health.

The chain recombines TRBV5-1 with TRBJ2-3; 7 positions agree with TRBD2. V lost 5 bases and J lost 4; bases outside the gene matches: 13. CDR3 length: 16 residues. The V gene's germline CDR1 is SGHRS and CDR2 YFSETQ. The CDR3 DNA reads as TGCGCCAGCAGTAAGGAGACTAGCAGCCTGGCAGATACGCAGTATTTT. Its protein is CASSKETSSLADTQYF.

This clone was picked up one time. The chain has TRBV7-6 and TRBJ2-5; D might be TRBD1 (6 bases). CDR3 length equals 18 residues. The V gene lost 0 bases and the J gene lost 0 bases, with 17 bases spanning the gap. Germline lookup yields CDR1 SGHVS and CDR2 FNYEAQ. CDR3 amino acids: CASSLAKVRTDYQETQYF. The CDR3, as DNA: TGTGCCAGCAGCTTAGCGAAGGTCCGGACAGACTACCAAGAGACCCAGTACTTC.

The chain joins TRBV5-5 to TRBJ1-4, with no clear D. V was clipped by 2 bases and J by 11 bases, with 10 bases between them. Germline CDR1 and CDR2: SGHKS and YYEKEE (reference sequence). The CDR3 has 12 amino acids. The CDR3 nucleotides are TGTGCCAGCAGCTTTTACGGGGTGAAACTGTTTTTT. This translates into CASSFYGVKLFF.

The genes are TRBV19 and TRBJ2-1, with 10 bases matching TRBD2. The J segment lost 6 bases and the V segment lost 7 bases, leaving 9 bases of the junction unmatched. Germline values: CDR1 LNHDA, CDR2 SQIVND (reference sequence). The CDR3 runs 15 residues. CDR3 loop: CASNPGLAEGNEQFF. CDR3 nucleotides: TGTGCCAGTAATCCTGGACTAGCGGAGGGCAATGAGCAGTTCTTC.

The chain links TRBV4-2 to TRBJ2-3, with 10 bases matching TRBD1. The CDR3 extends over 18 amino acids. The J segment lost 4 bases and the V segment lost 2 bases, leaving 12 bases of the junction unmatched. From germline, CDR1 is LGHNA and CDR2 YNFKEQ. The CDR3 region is CASSQQMGTGVFADTQYF. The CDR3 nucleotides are TGTGCCAGCAGCCAACAAATGGGGACAGGGGTATTTGCAGATACGCAGTATTTT.

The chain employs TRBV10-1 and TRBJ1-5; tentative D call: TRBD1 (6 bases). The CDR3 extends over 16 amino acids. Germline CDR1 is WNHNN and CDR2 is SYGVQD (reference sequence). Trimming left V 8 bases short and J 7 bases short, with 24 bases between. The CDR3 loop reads CASASGHNRVRQPQHF. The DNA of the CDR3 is TGCGCCAGCGCTTCCGGCCATAACAGGGTAAGACAGCCCCAGCATTTT.